This T cell receptor (beta chain) was sequenced during a study of control samples from healthy donors and cancer patients. Libraries were prepared by immunoSEQ multiplex PCR; TCRdb keeps only in-frame clonotypes and omits some of them. The table lists around 95,000 clones, roughly 87% of them singletons. CDR3 size: 17 residues. The sequencing sample was made of blood. The clonotype originates from a woman between 45 and 65 years old in good health. The rearrangement links TRBV21-1 to TRBJ2-7; TRBD2 is taken as the D call from the table, unchecked against the DNA. TRBV21-1 is tagged as a pseudogene. CDR3 loop: CASSSGLAGPLVDEQYV. The CDR3 DNA is TGTGCCAGCAGCTCGGGACTAGCGGGCCCCCTTGTCGACGAGCAGTACGTC.